This record concerns one TCR beta chain sequence. Its antigen specificity is not known. Per-nucleotide qualities are absent, and no much larger clonotype sits a single base away. These data originate in a study of metastatic and nonmetastatic thyroid tumors (dated by TCRdb to the early 2020s). Background on the whole study: For patients with malignant and with benign thyroid disease, the researchers compared repertoires between peripheral blood samples and tumor or nodule tissue samples.

No patient had received any treatment before thyroid surgery. Using T-cell receptor beta sequencing, the study looked back at clinical samples from patients collected from about 2011 to 2019. The full study reports these points: In both blood and tumor samples, TCR beta diversity was reported to be significantly higher in malignant tumors than in benign nodules.

The library was obtained by PCR. Sequencing was performed on an Illumina HiSeq 4000. High-throughput sequencing was used to profile the CDR3 region of the TCR beta-chain in every patient. In the paper's pipeline: Drawing on CDR3 differences between clinicopathological groups, the researchers built a classifier meant to tell apart patients with distant-metastatic papillary thyroid cancer. Repertoire diversity was assessed with the Shannon index, and tumor-blood repertoire similarity with the Morisita-Horn index. TCRdb reworked the public reads: Q25 trimming with fastp, MiXCR clone assembly, productive beta chains retained. The V and J calls shown here were made by TCRdb, not taken from the authors' results. This sample has under 35,000 clones in its table, and 35% to 45% of those were observed once. The leading ten clones occupy roughly 23% of the sample. CDR1 and CDR2, per the germline V gene, are MDHEN and SYDVKM. A distance of 15 bases separates the germline ends of V and J, which lose 3 bases and 6 bases respectively. The CDR3 holds 14 amino acids from the cysteine to the phenylalanine. Only the CDR3 DNA is retained, 42 bases long and in frame from the first base.

What was sequenced was tumor tissue. This clonotype originated in a female donor with papillary thyroid cancer or a benign thyroid nodule (not recorded which). Some clones in this sample may be carry-over from other donors' samples. The chain is made from TRBV28 and TRBJ2-7; a confident D gene designation cannot be given. The bases read TGTGCCAGCAGTTTTGCCGAGAATATAGGCGAGCAGTACTTC. Translated, it gives CASSFAENIGEQYF.